This TCR beta chain derives from a study of CD8 T cells in ankylosing spondylitis. Trimming at V came to 2 bases and at J to 2 bases, leaving 8 bases not matched to a gene. Per the germline V gene, CDR1 is SGDLS and CDR2 is YYNGEE. This CDR3 is built from 18 residues. As concerns this clonotype: The target antigen is unknown.

Each TCR beta library was made by quantitative 5'-RACE that incorporated molecular barcodes. TCRdb processed the 5' RACE reads anew with MiXCR; each CDR3 protein has one entry. The sample shows about 150,000 distinct CDR3 sequences, under 55% of them seen only once. Notes on the study in general: For ankylosing spondylitis blood, a TCR beta motif of roughly 8 highly homologous variants appeared characteristic. Some motif variants were previously reported in reactive arthritis synovial fluid and blood. Enrichment of disease-linked clones was reportedly significant in matched ankylosing spondylitis synovial fluid.

Sequenced sample: synovial fluid, either unsorted or a sorted T cell fraction (not recorded which). The TCR sequence derives from a male donor with ankylosing spondylitis. The chain carries TRBV9 and TRBJ2-6; TRBD1 matches at 9 bases. CDR3 residues: CASSVGDREAAGANVLTF. Here the CDR3 DNA reads TGTGCCAGCAGCGTGGGGGACAGGGAAGCAGCTGGGGCCAACGTCCTGACTTTC. Full variable domain (missing parts from reference TRBV9 and TRBJ2-6): DSGVTQTPKHLITATGQRVTLRCSPRSGDLSVYWYQQSLDQGLQFLIQYYNGEERAKGNILERFSAQQFPDLHSELNLSSLELGDSALYFCASSVGDREAAGANVLTFGAGSRLTVL.